These 32 T cell receptor beta chains originate from one sample sequenced in a study of identical twins. TCRdb itself ran the 5' RACE reads through MiXCR, one entry per CDR3 protein. Altogether about 790,000 distinct CDR3 sequences are present, 15% to 20% being singletons, with the ten largest covering approximately 14%. These data were also filed under a second study, of T cells expressing NK-cell markers.

Sequenced sample: PBMCs. Source of these receptors: a woman between 18 and 29 years old in good health.

This clonotype was found many times. The chain joins TRBV5-1 to TRBJ2-7; the D is unclear. V lost 4 bases, J lost 4 bases, and 12 bases lay in between. In germline, CDR1 is SGHRS, CDR2 YFSETQ. The CDR3 loop spans 13 amino acids. In DNA, the CDR3 is TGCGCCAGCAGCCCAAGGACCGGATACGAGCAGTACTTC. As protein: CASSPRTGYEQYF.

The rearrangement links TRBV5-1 to TRBJ2-5; the match to TRBD1 covers 9 bases. This CDR3 has 14 residues. V lost 4 bases to trimming and J lost 4 bases; unmatched junction nucleotides: 5. CDR1 and CDR2 from the germline V gene are SGHRS and YFSETQ. CDR3 amino acids: CASSQGQGTETQYF. The CDR3 DNA follows: TGCGCCAGCAGCCAGGGACAGGGCACAGAGACCCAGTACTTC.

This clonotype was picked up a small number of times. The chain joins TRBV6-1 to TRBJ2-6, with D maybe TRBD1 (6 bases). The CDR3 contains 17 residues. The V gene lost 7 bases and the J gene lost 4 bases, with 20 bases spanning the gap. Germline CDR1 reads MNHNS; CDR2 reads SASEGT. CDR3 in amino acids: CASTLLALGQGANVLTF. The CDR3 DNA reads TGTGCCAGCACCCTTTTGGCGCTCGGACAGGGGGCCAACGTCCTGACTTTC.

This chain joins TRBV4-3 and TRBJ2-4; D tentatively reads TRBD1 or TRBD2 (6 bases each). Germline V gene sequence: CDR1 LGHNA, CDR2 YSLEER. The CDR3 has 16 residues. Trimming removed 4 bases at V and 5 bases at J, with 18 bases between. CDR3 sequence reads: CASSPSGVRGENIQYF. The CDR3 DNA is TGCGCCAGCAGCCCTTCAGGGGTGCGGGGTGAAAACATTCAGTACTTC.

The table lists this clonotype with a few counts. This chain joins TRBV20-1 and TRBJ2-7; D gene uncertain. The CDR3 is 11 residues long. In germline, CDR1 is DFQATT, CDR2 SNEGSKA (reference sequence). V shed 5 bases and J shed 4 bases, with 9 bases lying between them. The DNA of the CDR3 is TGCAGTGCTTCAGAGAGATACGAGCAGTACTTC. This encodes CSASERYEQYF.

This chain connects TRBV9 to TRBJ1-1; possibly TRBD1 for D (5 bases). The CDR3 has 16 amino acids. Per germline, CDR1 SGDLS and CDR2 YYNGEE. V was trimmed by 4 bases and J by 4 bases, leaving 20 bases between them. In DNA form, the CDR3 reads TGTGCCAGCAGCCTCAGCGGTCAGGGTTCAGGCACTGAAGCTTTCTTT. Translating it yields CASSLSGQGSGTEAFF.

This clonotype has a count of ten or more. The rearrangement uses TRBV5-1 and TRBJ2-5, with 7 bases lining up with TRBD1. V was pared by 5 bases and J by 3 bases, with 7 bases of the junction left unmatched. CDR3 length: 14 residues. The V gene's germline CDR1 is SGHRS and CDR2 YFSETQ. Written as DNA, the CDR3 is TGCGCCAGCAGGAGGAGAACAGGGGAAGAGACCCAGTACTTC. Translating it yields CASRRRTGEETQYF.

There are a few counts of this clonotype. The chain couples TRBV12-3 or TRBV12-4 to TRBJ2-7; 9 bases map to TRBD1. The CDR3 runs to 19 residues. The V and J ends lost 0 bases and 2 bases, in that order; junction bases with no gene match: 14. The CDR3 reads CASSLALFSTGGWPYEQYF. CDR3 nucleotide sequence: TGTGCCAGCAGTTTAGCGTTATTTAGCACAGGGGGCTGGCCCTACGAGCAGTACTTC.

V gene TRBV20-1 combines with J gene TRBJ2-3; 13 nucleotides align to TRBD2. The V gene's germline CDR1 is DFQATT and CDR2 SNEGSKA (reference sequence). This CDR3 comprises 17 residues. V dropped 5 bases and J dropped 0; count of bases not matched to a gene: 8. The CDR3 DNA reads TGCAGTGCTCGTGGGACTAGCGGGGATACTAGCACAGATACGCAGTATTTT. Translation gives CSARGTSGDTSTDTQYF.

This clonotype was seen a single time. The J gene is TRBJ2-7, the V gene TRBV4-3; D is perhaps TRBD2 (5 bases). The germline V and J ends were trimmed by 0 bases and 6 bases, with 9 bases remaining between them. Per germline, CDR1 LGHNA and CDR2 YSLEER. The CDR3 is 13 amino acids. Here the CDR3 reads CASSQDEGPEQYF. The CDR3, as DNA: TGCGCCAGCAGCCAAGACGAGGGCCCCGAGCAGTACTTC.

The sample holds a few counts of this clonotype. This chain connects TRBV6-1 to TRBJ1-4; 9 bases match TRBD1. In germline, CDR1 is MNHNS, CDR2 SASEGT. The ends lost 6 bases at V and 0 bases at J; junction bases unmatched: 5. This CDR3 region has 16 residues. The CDR3 region is CASSRQGVATNEKLFF. The CDR3 DNA is TGTGCCAGCAGCCGACAGGGGGTTGCAACTAATGAAAAACTGTTTTTT.

J is TRBJ2-4 and V is TRBV12-3 or TRBV12-4; TRBD1 matches 8 bases. CDR3 length: 13 residues. With V trimmed by 5 bases and J by 7 bases, 4 bases remained unmatched. In DNA form, the CDR3 reads TGTGCCAGCAGTCGACAGGGGCGCAACATTCAGTACTTC. This sequence encodes CASSRQGRNIQYF.

This clonotype was found a few times. The CDR3 DNA reads as TGTGCCAGCAGACCTACAGGGGCCGGGGAGCTGTTTTTT. It codes for CASRPTGAGELFF. This chain connects TRBV12-3 or TRBV12-4 to TRBJ2-2; 7 bases line up with TRBD1. There are 13 residues in the CDR3. J gave up 6 bases and V 6 bases, and 4 bases lay outside the gene matches.

The rearrangement links TRBV5-1 to TRBJ2-3; perhaps TRBD2 as D (6 bases). The germline V and J ends were trimmed by 3 bases and 2 bases, with 10 bases remaining between them. The CDR3 contains 14 residues. CDR1 is SGHRS and CDR2 is YFSETQ in the germline V gene. In DNA, the CDR3 is TGCGCCAGCAGCTGGGGGGATATCACAGATACGCAGTATTTT. This encodes CASSWGDITDTQYF.

This clonotype has more than one count but fewer than ten. The chain has TRBV7-3 and TRBJ2-2; D is uncertain. CDR1 SGHTA and CDR2 FQGTGA come from the germline V gene. Trimming left V 5 bases short and J 5 bases short, with 12 bases between. The CDR3 has 14 residues. CDR3 DNA sequence: TGTGCCAGCAGCATAGGAGTACGGACCGGGGAGCTGTTTTTT. Amino acids: CASSIGVRTGELFF.

V and J are TRBV12-3 or TRBV12-4 and TRBJ2-2, with TRBD2 identical over 7 bases. Trimming at V came to 5 bases and at J to 2 bases, leaving 5 bases not matched to a gene. The CDR3 has 15 amino acids. The CDR3 is CASSGRGSNTGELFF. CDR3 DNA: TGTGCCAGCAGTGGACGCGGGAGCAACACCGGGGAGCTGTTTTTT.

V and J are TRBV12-3 or TRBV12-4 and TRBJ2-6; no firm D call. CDR3 length equals 15 residues. V dropped 8 bases and J dropped 0 bases, with 11 bases sitting between them. The CDR3 DNA reads TGTGCCAGCGGTACTCTAAGCTCTGGGGCCAACGTCCTGACTTTC. As protein: CASGTLSSGANVLTF.

This chain joins TRBV20-1 and TRBJ2-5, with 11 bases identical to TRBD2. The CDR3 has 17 residues. Looked up from germline, CDR1 is DFQATT and CDR2 is SNEGSKA (reference sequence). The CDR3 DNA sequence: TGCTGCGCTAGAGATCTCCAAGTAGCGGGGGGGCAAGAGACCCAGTACTTC. This encodes CCARDLQVAGGQETQYF.

This chain uses TRBV12-3 or TRBV12-4 with TRBJ2-6; the D call may be TRBD1 or TRBD2 (5 bases each). The CDR3 is 16 residues long. V was trimmed by 6 bases and J by 0 bases, leaving 12 bases between them. CDR3 amino acids: CASRPGRHSGANVLTF. The CDR3 DNA follows: TGTGCCAGCAGGCCGGGGCGGCACTCTGGGGCCAACGTCCTGACTTTC.

The J gene is TRBJ2-1, the V gene TRBV29-1; 8 bases are shared with TRBD2. Germline V gene sequence: CDR1 SQVTM, CDR2 ANQGSEA. Trimming removed 4 bases from V and 9 bases from J; junction bases left unmatched: 14. The CDR3 runs 15 residues. The CDR3, as DNA: TGCAGCGTTGGCGCCCGGGGACTAGTCTTCGCTGAGCAGTTCTTC. It codes for CSVGARGLVFAEQFF.

This clonotype was seen only a few times. J is TRBJ2-3 and V is TRBV27; 9 positions match TRBD2. V lost 5 bases to trimming and J lost 6 bases; unmatched junction nucleotides: 12. The CDR3 spans 16 residues. From germline, CDR1 is MNHEY and CDR2 SMNVEV (reference sequence). The CDR3 region is CASSPARTSAADTQYF. CDR3 nucleotides: TGTGCCAGCAGTCCCGCCCGGACTAGCGCTGCCGATACGCAGTATTTT.

This clonotype turned up a few times. V gene TRBV29-1 combines with J gene TRBJ2-5; TRBD2 matches 8 bases. With 4 bases clipped from V and 0 bases from J, the junction kept 4 bases outside the gene matches. In germline, CDR1 is SQVTM, CDR2 ANQGSEA. The CDR3 has 14 amino acids. CDR3 region: CSVAASGYQETQYF. The CDR3 DNA reads as TGCAGCGTTGCGGCTAGCGGGTACCAAGAGACCCAGTACTTC.

This clonotype occurred many times. V usage is TRBV5-1 and J usage is TRBJ2-5, with 7 bases matching TRBD1. The CDR3 is 14 amino acids. Germline CDR1 SGHRS, CDR2 YFSETQ. The trim removed 0 bases at V and 2 bases at J, leaving 1 base unmatched. This CDR3 reads CASSLEGAQETQYF. CDR3 DNA sequence: TGCGCCAGCAGCTTGGAGGGGGCACAAGAGACCCAGTACTTC. Complete variable domain (other parts from reference TRBV5-1 and TRBJ2-5): KAGVTQTPRYLIKTRGQQVTLSCSPISGHRSVSWYQQTPGQGLQFLFEYFSETQRNKGNFPGRFSGRQFSNSRSEMNVSTLELGDSALYLCASSLEGAQETQYFGPGTRLLVL.

This clonotype was detected a few times. V usage is TRBV7-8 and J usage is TRBJ2-5; D ambiguous. The CDR3 sequence is 15 residues long. The germline V and J ends were trimmed by 2 bases and 5 bases, with 15 bases remaining between them. Per germline, CDR1 SGHVS and CDR2 FQNEAQ. The CDR3 sequence: CASSLWGSKVETQYF. DNA for the CDR3: TGTGCCAGCAGCTTATGGGGTAGCAAGGTCGAGACCCAGTACTTC.

This clonotype has a single count. The J gene is TRBJ2-6, the V gene TRBV29-1, with a possible D match to TRBD2 (6 bases). With 6 bases removed from V and 0 bases from J, the gap between germline ends came to 12 bases. This CDR3 spans 15 amino acids. From germline, CDR1 is SQVTM and CDR2 ANQGSEA. The CDR3 spells CSVAGRYSGANVLTF. In nucleotides, the CDR3 is TGCAGCGTGGCGGGACGGTACTCTGGGGCCAACGTCCTGACTTTC.

The sample holds a few counts of this clonotype. The chain carries TRBV12-3 or TRBV12-4 and TRBJ2-1, with a tentative D call TRBD2 (6 bases). V dropped 6 bases and J dropped 4 bases, with 16 bases sitting between them. There are 15 residues in the CDR3. The CDR3 reads CASSPTSRGYNEQFF. Written as DNA, the CDR3 is TGTGCCAGCAGCCCCACTAGCCGGGGGTACAATGAGCAGTTCTTC.

The table lists this clonotype with a count of one. The rearrangement joins TRBV7-9 to TRBJ2-7; the match to TRBD1 covers 7 bases. The V gene's germline CDR1 is SEHNR and CDR2 FQNEAQ (reference sequence). V dropped 5 bases and J dropped 0; count of bases not matched to a gene: 13. CDR3 length: 17 residues. The CDR3 here is CASSRDKQGWSSYEQYF. The CDR3 DNA reads TGTGCCAGCAGCCGCGATAAACAGGGGTGGAGCTCCTACGAGCAGTACTTC. Together with reference TRBV7-9 and TRBJ2-7, the CDR3 gives the full variable domain: DTGVSQNPRHKITKRGQNVTFRCDPISEHNRLYWYRQTLGQGPEFLTYFQNEAQLEKSRLLSDRFSAERPKGSFSTLEIQRTEQGDSAMYLCASSRDKQGWSSYEQYFGPGTRLTVT.

This clonotype was counted only a few times. This rearrangement joins TRBV29-1 to TRBJ2-3; 8 bases are shared with TRBD1. The CDR3 has 14 amino acids. Trimming took 4 bases from V and 3 from J; bases not matched to a gene: 6. Germline-derived CDR1 and CDR2 are SQVTM and ANQGSEA. Written as DNA, the CDR3 is TGCAGCGTTGTGGGCAGGGGGCGTACAGATACGCAGTATTTT. Amino acid sequence: CSVVGRGRTDTQYF.

This clonotype was found a few times. The V and J genes are TRBV27 and TRBJ2-7; D is possibly TRBD1 (5 bases). The CDR3 is 14 residues long. The germline gives CDR1 MNHEY, CDR2 SMNVEV (reference sequence). V lost 5 bases and J 3 bases, leaving 14 bases between the germline ends. Written as DNA, the CDR3 is TGTGCCAGCAGTCCCCAGAGACAGTACTACGAGCAGTACTTC. It encodes CASSPQRQYYEQYF.

This clonotype came up a few times. The chain links TRBV5-1 to TRBJ1-2; D unresolved. V lost 0 bases and J lost 5, with 8 bases in between. Germline-derived CDR1 and CDR2 are SGHRS and YFSETQ. The CDR3 extends over 13 amino acids. Written as DNA, the CDR3 is TGCGCCAGCAGCTTGGATCCTCGTTATGGCTACACCTTC. Its protein is CASSLDPRYGYTF.

This sequence joins TRBV10-3 and TRBJ1-5, with D perhaps matching TRBD1 (6 bases). Looked up from germline, CDR1 is ENHRY and CDR2 is SYGVKD. CDR3 size: 16 residues. The V and J ends lost 1 base and 3 bases respectively, with 13 bases between them. CDR3 nucleotide sequence: TGTGCCATCAGTGAGTTTCTCACAGGGTTCAATCAGCCCCAGCATTTT. Translating gives CAISEFLTGFNQPQHF.

This chain links TRBV12-3 or TRBV12-4 with TRBJ2-3; possible D gene TRBD2, 7 bases. The CDR3 runs to 15 residues. V was trimmed by 7 bases and J by 4 bases, leaving 18 bases between them. The chain's CDR3 is CASTLGGARADTQYF. The CDR3 DNA reads TGTGCCAGCACCTTGGGGGGGGCGCGAGCAGATACGCAGTATTTT.